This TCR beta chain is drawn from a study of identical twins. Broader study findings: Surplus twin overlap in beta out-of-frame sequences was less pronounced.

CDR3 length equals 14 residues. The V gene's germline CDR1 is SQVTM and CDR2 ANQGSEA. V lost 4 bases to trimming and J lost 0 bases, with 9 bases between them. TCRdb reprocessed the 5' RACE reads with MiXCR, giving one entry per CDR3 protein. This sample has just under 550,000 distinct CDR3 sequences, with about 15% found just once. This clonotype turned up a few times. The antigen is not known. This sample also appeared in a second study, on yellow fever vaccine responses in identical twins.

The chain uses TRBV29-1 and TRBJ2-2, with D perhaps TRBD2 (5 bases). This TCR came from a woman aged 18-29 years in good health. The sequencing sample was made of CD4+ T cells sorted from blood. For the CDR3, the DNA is TGCAGCGTTGTCCGAGGGTCGAACACCGGGGAGCTGTTTTTT. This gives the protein CSVVRGSNTGELFF.